This passage covers 20 T cell receptor beta chains from one sample sequenced in a study of cytomegalovirus exposure and HLA in healthy donors (TCRdb year 2017). Library generation was performed with the immunoSEQ multiplex PCR assay. A mixture of 60 forward primers for TCR Vbeta segments and 13 reverse primers for TCR Jbeta segments was used in the multiplex PCR. This is the immuneACCESS table as TCRdb keeps it, with only in-frame sequences that have V and J called. A part of the clones is gone; compared with another copy, unresolved V genes explain less than half, and the rest is unexplained. For this sample the table gives approximately 140,000 clones, of which approximately 85% were detected only once. Approximately 1.7% of the sample is held by the ten biggest clonotypes. Source material: PBMCs. The receptor source for this set is a boy younger than 18 in good health and CMV-seronegative.

This clone was recorded a few times. The chain uses TRBV6-5 and TRBJ1-4; weak D call: TRBD1 (6 bases). The CDR3 extends over 15 amino acids. Per germline, CDR1 MNHEY and CDR2 SVGAGI. V dropped 5 bases and J dropped 3 bases, with 13 bases sitting between them. As DNA, the CDR3 is TGTGCCAGCAGTAAACAGGGCTGGGCTAATGAAAAACTGTTTTTT. This sequence encodes CASSKQGWANEKLFF.

The chain couples TRBV5-4 to TRBJ2-5; no reliable D call. Trimming left V 3 bases short and J 5 bases short, with 17 bases between. The CDR3 extends over 15 amino acids. From germline, CDR1 is SGHNT and CDR2 YYREEE (reference sequence). The CDR3 DNA sequence: TGTGCCAGCAGCTCTAAGATTCAGACTGGGGAGACCCAGTACTTC. Translated: CASSSKIQTGETQYF.

The chain couples TRBV27 to TRBJ1-4, with TRBD1 identical over 9 bases. V gave up 6 bases and J gave up 10 bases; unmatched junction bases: 9. This CDR3 spans 14 amino acids. CDR1 and CDR2 (germline): MNHEY, SMNVEV (reference sequence). The CDR3 DNA sequence: TGTGCCAGCAGCCTGACAGGGGGACGGGGAAAACTGTTTTTT. Amino acids: CASSLTGGRGKLFF. The variable domain in full, with the rest retrieved from reference TRBV27 and TRBJ1-4, is EAQVTQNPRYLITVTGKKLTVTCSQNMNHEYMSWYRQDPGLGLRQIYYSMNVEVTDKGDVPEGYKVSRKEKRNFPLILESPSPNQTSLYFCASSLTGGRGKLFFGSGTQLSVL.

This clone was recorded once. J is TRBJ1-4 and V is TRBV9; D remains unclear. Deletions cut 0 bases from V and 0 bases from J, with 9 bases between. Looked up from germline, CDR1 is SGDLS and CDR2 is YYNGEE. The CDR3 covers 16 residues. CDR3 nucleotides: TGTGCCAGCAGCGTAGGAGGATTTGCAACTAATGAAAAACTGTTTTTT. This sequence encodes CASSVGGFATNEKLFF. Using reference TRBV9 and TRBJ1-4 for the parts outside the CDR3, the full variable domain is DSGVTQTPKHLITATGQRVTLRCSPRSGDLSVYWYQQSLDQGLQFLIQYYNGEERAKGNILERFSAQQFPDLHSELNLSSLELGDSALYFCASSVGGFATNEKLFFGSGTQLSVL.

V is TRBV6-6 and J is TRBJ1-2; TRBD1 might be the D (5 bases). The CDR3 length is 15 residues. From germline, CDR1 is MNHNY and CDR2 SVGAGI (reference sequence). V shed 6 bases and J shed 0 bases, with 14 bases lying between them. The CDR3 here is CASSRSGVTNYGYTF. The CDR3 DNA follows: TGTGCCAGCAGCCGCTCGGGGGTAACTAACTATGGCTACACCTTC.

The chain links TRBV10-3 to TRBJ2-7; 7 nucleotides agree with TRBD1. CDR1 ENHRY and CDR2 SYGVKD come from the germline V gene. With V trimmed by 4 bases and J by 5 bases, 2 bases remained unmatched. This CDR3 is 12 amino acids long. The CDR3 nucleotides are TGTGCCATCAGTGGGCAGGGGGACGAGCAGTACTTC. This sequence encodes CAISGQGDEQYF.

The chain uses TRBV7-2 and TRBJ2-7; 8 bases map to TRBD2. The trim removed 2 bases at V and 0 bases at J, leaving 6 bases unmatched. Germline V gene sequence: CDR1 SGHTA, CDR2 FQGNSA. The CDR3 has 16 amino acids. CDR3 coding DNA: TGTGCCAGCAGCTTAACAGCGGGGGCCGTCTCCTACGAGCAGTACTTC. Its protein product is CASSLTAGAVSYEQYF.

This chain uses TRBV5-1 with TRBJ2-5, with D tentatively TRBD2 (6 bases). CDR3 length: 14 amino acids. Trimming took off 1 base at V and 5 bases at J, with 12 bases between the two ends. Germline assignment: CDR1 SGHRS and CDR2 YFSETQ. CDR3 sequence (DNA): TGCGCCAGCAGCTTGAGGGGACTGGGGGAGACCCAGTACTTC. This sequence encodes CASSLRGLGETQYF.

This sequence joins TRBV7-3 and TRBJ2-7; the match to TRBD1 covers 10 bases. The V gene end was trimmed by 5 bases and the J gene end by 5 bases; junction bases not matched to a gene: 9. The germline gives CDR1 SGHTA, CDR2 FQGTGA. This CDR3 spans 15 amino acids. CDR3 loop: CASSQTGTGADEQYF. The DNA of the CDR3 is TGTGCCAGCAGCCAAACAGGGACAGGGGCAGACGAGCAGTACTTC. The whole variable domain, remainder taken from reference TRBV7-3 and TRBJ2-7, is GAGVSQTPSNKVTEKGKYVELRCDPISGHTALYWYRQSLGQGPEFLIYFQGTGAADDSGLPNDRFFAVRPEGSVSTLKIQRTERGDSAVYLCASSQTGTGADEQYFGPGTRLTVT.

This clone was seen a few times. The chain uses TRBV29-1 and TRBJ1-2; no firm D call. CDR3 size: 13 residues. V shed 6 bases and J shed 0 bases, with 11 bases lying between them. Germline V gene lookup returns CDR1 SQVTM and CDR2 ANQGSEA. CDR3 protein: CSVPMGANYGYTF. The CDR3 coding sequence is TGCAGCGTGCCCATGGGAGCTAACTATGGCTACACCTTC.

This rearrangement joins TRBV6-9 to TRBJ1-2, with a tentative D call TRBD1 (6 bases). The V and J ends lost 7 bases and 1 base respectively, with 25 bases between them. The CDR3 runs to 18 residues. Germline V gives CDR1 MNHGY, CDR2 SVAAGI. The CDR3: CASIVEKTGGAFNYGYTF. CDR3 nucleotide sequence: TGTGCCAGCATAGTTGAAAAGACGGGGGGGGCGTTTAACTATGGCTACACCTTC.

V usage is TRBV5-4 and J usage is TRBJ2-4, with 9 bases aligning to TRBD1. Per the germline V gene, CDR1 is SGHNT and CDR2 is YYREEE (reference sequence). With 3 bases clipped from V and 8 bases from J, the junction kept 12 bases outside the gene matches. This CDR3 is 16 amino acids long. CDR3: CASSSSPGQGGDIQYF. In nucleotides, the CDR3 is TGTGCCAGCAGCTCCTCGCCGGGACAGGGAGGAGACATTCAGTACTTC. Complete variable domain (other parts from reference TRBV5-4 and TRBJ2-4): ETGVTQSPTHLIKTRGQQVTLRCSSQSGHNTVSWYQQALGQGPQFIFQYYREEENGRGNFPPRFSGLQFPNYSSELNVNALELDDSALYLCASSSSPGQGGDIQYFGAGTRLSVL.

The V gene is TRBV9, the J gene TRBJ2-1; 7 bases match TRBD2. Trimming removed 1 base from V and 1 base from J; junction bases left unmatched: 8. The CDR3 totals 17 residues. Germline CDR1 and CDR2: SGDLS and YYNGEE. CDR3 amino acids: CASSVNNLGGSYNEQFF. CDR3 bases: TGTGCCAGCAGCGTAAACAACCTGGGGGGGTCCTACAATGAGCAGTTCTTC.

This chain links TRBV14 with TRBJ1-6, with D uncertain. Germline loops: CDR1 SGHDN, CDR2 FVKESK. This CDR3 is 13 amino acids long. The V end was cut by 1 base, the J end by 10 bases, with 8 bases between. The DNA for the CDR3 is TGTGCCAGCAGCCAAGCCCCGGGGTCACCCCTCCACTTT. It codes for CASSQAPGSPLHF.

The chain couples TRBV6-5 to TRBJ1-2, with unresolved D. This CDR3 contains 15 residues. Germline V gene sequence: CDR1 MNHEY, CDR2 SVGAGI. V was clipped by 2 bases and J by 4 bases, with 14 bases between them. CDR3 sequence (DNA): TGTGCCAGCAGTTACGTGGTCGGGTCGGTCTATGGCTACACCTTC. Amino acids: CASSYVVGSVYGYTF.

The chain couples TRBV6-5 to TRBJ2-2; TRBD2 matches 11 bases. V was clipped by 11 bases and J by 6 bases; unmatched bases: 8. The CDR3 runs 14 residues. Germline CDR1 MNHEY, CDR2 SVGAGI. The CDR3 DNA is TGTGCCTGCACGACTAGCGGGGTCCCCGGGGAGCTGTTTTTT. This sequence encodes CACTTSGVPGELFF.

This clone has only a few counts. The CDR3 nucleotides are TGTGCCAGCAGCTATCTGCGGGGGGGCCCCTACGAGCAGTACTTC. This gives the protein CASSYLRGGPYEQYF. The genes are TRBV7-2 and TRBJ2-7; 9 positions agree with TRBD2. The ends lost 4 bases at V and 2 bases at J; junction bases unmatched: 6. Germline V CDR1 and CDR2: SGHTA, FQGNSA. This CDR3 contains 15 residues.

This clone was seen once. The chain carries TRBV27 and TRBJ1-1, with 10 bases identical to TRBD1. Germline CDR1 and CDR2: MNHEY and SMNVEV (reference sequence). This CDR3 is 17 amino acids long. J lost 3 bases, V lost 5 bases, and 12 bases had no gene match. This chain's CDR3 is CASSDLTRTGGDTEAFF. DNA of the CDR3: TGTGCCAGCAGTGACCTAACCCGGACAGGGGGGGACACTGAAGCTTTCTTT.

There are a few counts of this clone. CDR3 region: CAGGDRTYNEQFF. The CDR3 DNA is TGTGCCGGGGGGGACAGGACCTACAATGAGCAGTTCTTC. The V gene is TRBV2, the J gene TRBJ2-1; a weak D match, TRBD1 (8 bases). The CDR3 totals 13 residues. The V end was cut by 11 bases, the J end by 2 bases, with 13 bases between. CDR1 is SNHLY, CDR2 FYNNEI, per germline.

V and J are TRBV7-9 and TRBJ1-1; a possible D gene is TRBD1 (6 bases). V lost 7 bases to trimming and J lost 6 bases, with 18 bases between them. The CDR3 covers 14 residues. CDR1 is SEHNR and CDR2 is FQNEAQ in the germline V gene (reference sequence). This chain's CDR3 is CASTISRDNAEAFF. Here the CDR3 DNA reads TGTGCCAGCACCATAAGCCGGGACAATGCTGAAGCTTTCTTT.